A selection of T cell receptor beta chains follows, all from one sample in a study of immune heterogeneity within non-small cell lung tumors. TCRdb reprocessed the multiplex PCR reads with MiXCR, giving one entry per CDR3 protein. The table lists about 22,000 distinct CDR3 sequences, around 30% of them singletons. The specimen sequenced was lung tumor tissue. Receptor source: a man aged 35-49 years with non-small cell lung cancer. CDR3s include the opening cysteine and the closing phenylalanine or tryptophan. The D gene is left open where the match is weak. Part of the rows lack a size; the others show once, few, many or a class for expanded clones.

>.|TRBJ2-3|TRBV24-1|.|17
CATSDPTSLRDADTQYF
TGTGCCACCAGTGATCCAACTAGTTTGCGGGATGCAGATACGCAGTATTTT
>.|TRBJ2-5|TRBV10-3|.|10
CATGGETQYF
TGTGCCACCGGGGGAGAGACCCAGTACTTC
>.|TRBJ2-7|TRBV29-1|.|12
CSVNKEGHEQYF
TGCAGCGTCAATAAAGAGGGGCACGAGCAGTACTTC
>.|TRBJ1-4|TRBV18|many|15
CASSPRRADGEKLFF
TGTGCCAGCTCACCTCGTCGGGCAGATGGTGAAAAACTGTTTTTT
>.|TRBJ2-7|TRBV6-5|many|17
CASSYSKLLVVPYEQYF
TGTGCCAGCAGTTACTCGAAGCTCCTAGTAGTGCCCTACGAGCAGTACTTC
>.|TRBJ2-6|TRBV12-3/TRBV12-4|many|18
CASTQSGRFSSGANVLTF
TGTGCCAGCACCCAATCAGGGAGGTTCAGCTCTGGGGCCAACGTCCTGACTTTC
>.|TRBJ2-1|TRBV20-1|few|13
CSASGRSYNEQFF
TGCAGTGCAAGCGGGCGTTCCTACAATGAGCAGTTCTTC
>.|TRBJ2-7|TRBV7-8|few|13
CASSLVGQYEQYF
TGTGCCAGCAGCTTAGTAGGACAATACGAGCAGTACTTC
>TRBD1|TRBJ2-1|TRBV19|many|16
CASSIVGDRGLSEQFF
TGTGCCAGTAGTATAGTCGGGGACAGGGGGCTGAGTGAGCAGTTCTTC
>TRBD2|TRBJ2-1|TRBV10-2|.|16
CASSDLAGGPVNEQLF
TGCGCCAGCAGTGATCTAGCGGGAGGGCCCGTAAATGAGCAGCTCTTC
>.|TRBJ2-5|TRBV12-3/TRBV12-4|.|15
CASSAVGRSQETQYF
TGTGCCAGCAGTGCCGTGGGACGGAGTCAAGAGACCCAGTACTTC
>.|TRBJ1-3|TRBV9|many|14
CASSSGQNGNTIYF
TGTGCCAGCAGCTCCGGACAGAACGGAAACACCATATATTTT
>.|TRBJ1-1|TRBV15|few|14
CATSRAVLNTEAFF
TGTGCCACCAGCAGAGCTGTATTGAACACTGAAGCTTTCTTT
>.|TRBJ2-2|TRBV6-5|many|17
CASSYSKQGGLTGELFF
TGTGCCAGCAGTTACTCGAAACAGGGAGGTCTCACCGGGGAGCTGTTTTTT
>.|TRBJ2-3|TRBV30|.|13
CAWSAVGPDTQYF
TGTGCCTGGAGCGCCGTTGGGCCAGATACGCAGTATTTT
>.|TRBJ2-2|TRBV30|few|15
CAWTARDADTGELFF
TGTGCCTGGACTGCAAGAGACGCGGACACCGGGGAGCTGTTTTTT
>.|TRBJ2-7|TRBV3-1|many|16
CASSEMMGSPGHEQYF
TGTGCCAGCAGCGAGATGATGGGGTCTCCCGGCCACGAGCAGTACTTC
>TRBD2|TRBJ2-7|TRBV19|medium-sized|13
CASSRGTSNEQYF
TGTGCCAGTAGTCGCGGGACTAGCAACGAGCAGTACTTC
>.|TRBJ2-3|TRBV27|.|14
CASSPRDFTDTQYF
TGTGCCAGCAGTCCGAGGGACTTCACAGATACGCAGTATTTT
>.|TRBJ2-6|TRBV29-1|few|13
CSVLRSGANVLTF
TGCAGCGTCCTCAGGTCTGGGGCCAACGTCCTGACTTTC
>.|TRBJ1-1|TRBV3-1|few|12
CASSRSSDEAFF
TGTGCCAGCAGCCGGTCCAGTGACGAAGCTTTCTTT
>.|TRBJ1-1|TRBV5-5|.|13
CASSTVGVAEAFF
TGTGCCAGCAGTACGGTGGGGGTTGCTGAAGCTTTCTTT
>.|TRBJ1-3|TRBV4-2|.|16
CASSQEQVYSGNTIYF
TGTGCCAGCAGCCAAGAACAGGTATACTCTGGAAACACCATATATTTT
>.|TRBJ2-2|TRBV20-1|few|14
CSARDIVRSGELFF
TGCAGTGCTAGGGACATAGTACGTTCCGGGGAGCTGTTTTTT
>.|TRBJ1-3|TRBV20-1|many|11
CSARDQYTIYF
TGCAGTGCTAGAGATCAATACACCATATATTTT
>TRBD2|TRBJ2-3|TRBV19|.|17
CASITLAGGSGPVTQYF
TGTGCCAGTATTACCCTAGCGGGAGGGAGCGGGCCAGTTACGCAGTATTTT
>.|TRBJ2-7|TRBV11-3|.|11
CTSSSSYEQYF
TGTACCAGCAGCTCTAGTTACGAGCAGTACTTC
>.|TRBJ2-3|TRBV24-1|many|18
CATSDLGQGSATTDTQYF
TGTGCCACCAGTGATTTAGGTCAGGGTAGCGCTACCACAGATACGCAGTATTTT
>.|TRBJ1-6|TRBV6-5|.|18
CASSYSWGTLIRNSPLHF
TGTGCCAGCAGTTACTCGTGGGGGACTTTAATCAGGAATTCACCCCTCCACTTT
>TRBD2|TRBJ2-1|TRBV6-1|many|17
CASSSTAGALSYNEQFF
TGTGCCAGCAGTTCCACTGCGGGAGCTCTCTCCTACAATGAGCAGTTCTTC
>TRBD2|TRBJ2-1|TRBV18|few|13
CASSPETSVGLFF
TGTGCCAGCTCACCGGAGACTAGCGTAGGGCTGTTCTTC
>.|TRBJ1-2|TRBV5-5|few|15
CASSPRDTSNYGYTF
TGTGCCAGCAGCCCCCGGGACACATCTAACTATGGCTACACCTTC
>.|TRBJ1-2|TRBV5-5|.|15
CASSKQRGYNYGYTF
TGTGCCAGCAGCAAACAGCGGGGATATAACTATGGCTACACCTTC
>.|TRBJ1-2|TRBV5-1|few|15
CASSLFTAGGGGYTF
TGCGCCAGCAGCTTGTTCACGGCGGGTGGTGGTGGCTACACCTTC
>.|TRBJ1-2|TRBV5-6|.|13
CASSFQEHYGYTF
TGTGCCAGCAGCTTCCAGGAACACTATGGCTACACCTTC
>.|TRBJ2-7|TRBV5-6|.|14
CASSPDIYSYEQYF
TGTGCCAGCAGCCCCGACATCTATTCCTACGAGCAGTACTTC
>.|TRBJ2-1|TRBV6-2/TRBV6-3|.|15
CASRQQGSSYNEQFF
TGTGCCAGCCGCCAACAGGGAAGCTCCTACAATGAGCAGTTCTTC
>.|TRBJ2-2|TRBV9|.|16
CASSARGGVHGGELFF
TGTGCCAGCAGCGCAAGGGGGGGGGTGCATGGCGGGGAGCTGTTTTTT
>.|TRBJ1-1|TRBV18|few|13
CASSPAANTEAFF
TGTGCCAGCTCACCAGCCGCGAACACTGAAGCTTTCTTT
>.|TRBJ2-3|TRBV24-1|.|15
CATSDRDSGTDTQYF
TGTGCCACCAGTGATAGGGACTCAGGCACAGATACGCAGTATTTT
>.|TRBJ2-7|TRBV19|.|13
CASSKTVAYEQYF
TGTGCCAGTAGTAAGACAGTCGCCTACGAGCAGTACTTC
>TRBD1|TRBJ2-7|TRBV29-1|.|13
CSAGTGGRHDQYF
TGCAGCGCCGGGACAGGGGGCCGCCACGATCAGTACTTC
>.|TRBJ1-1|TRBV4-2|.|15
CASSQDLGPPSGAFF
TGTGCCAGCAGCCAAGATTTAGGCCCGCCTTCGGGAGCTTTCTTT
>.|TRBJ2-7|TRBV5-1|many|17
CASSGNLRVADSYEQYF
TGCGCCAGCAGCGGTAACCTCCGGGTAGCGGACTCCTACGAGCAGTACTTC
>.|TRBJ1-1|TRBV18|.|12
CASSGSFTEALF
TGTGCCAGCTCGGGATCTTTCACTGAAGCTTTATTT
>TRBD1|TRBJ2-5|TRBV19|.|14
CASSPTGGQETQYF
TGTGCCAGTAGTCCAACAGGGGGCCAAGAGACCCAGTACTTC
>TRBD1|TRBJ2-3|TRBV19|many|16
CASSARQGRSTDTQYF
TGTGCCAGTAGTGCCCGACAGGGTCGGAGCACAGATACGCAGTATTTT
>.|TRBJ1-2|TRBV10-3|.|13
CAIIGRTTAGYTF
TGTGCCATCATAGGACGCACTACCGCTGGCTACACCTTC
>TRBD2|TRBJ2-7|TRBV19|medium-sized|18
CASSANGAGLAGSYEQYF
TGTGCCAGTAGTGCGAATGGGGCCGGACTAGCGGGCTCCTACGAGCAGTACTTC
>.|TRBJ1-1|TRBV9|.|14
CASSPGMVVTEAFF
TGTGCCAGCAGCCCCGGGATGGTTGTCACTGAAGCTTTCTTT
>.|TRBJ2-1|TRBV7-9|.|14
CASSFRGTDNEQFF
TGTGCCAGCAGCTTCAGGGGCACGGACAATGAGCAGTTCTTC